This TCR beta chain is from a study of blood T cell repertoires in COVID-19. Remarks on this clone: In the same sample, other DNA sequences code for this CDR3.

The length of the CDR3 is 14 residues. CDR1 is SGHNT and CDR2 is YYREEE in the germline V gene (reference sequence). V gave up 0 bases and J gave up 5 bases; unmatched junction bases: 3. The method was immunoSEQ multiplex PCR; TCRdb's version includes in-frame clones alone and lacks a portion of them. Here the sample spans 150,000 to 200,000 clones, 85% to 90% being singletons. This receptor was identified in a man in his late teens or twenties with active or convalescent COVID-19. The sample consisted of peripheral blood. V and J are TRBV5-4 and TRBJ1-1; TRBD1 matches 8 bases. The DNA of the CDR3 is TGTGCCAGCAGCTTGGAACAGGGGGGAACTGAAGCTTTCTTT. Its protein product is CASSLEQGGTEAFF.